This entry describes one T cell receptor beta chain. The antigen is unknown. The data belong to a study of T cell responses to AZD1222 COVID-19 vaccine. Trimming at V came to 3 bases and at J to 5 bases, leaving 4 bases not matched to a gene. CDR1 KGHSH and CDR2 LQKENI come from the germline V gene. The CDR3 sequence is 14 residues long. Study-level findings and limits: Epitopes outside B.1.351 and B.1.1.7 mutated regions reportedly drew nearly half of spike TCRs. Seropositive at baseline were only a handful of AZD1222 recipients. Donors were largely white British and mainly female; clonal diversity was possibly underestimated.

Libraries were prepared by immunoSEQ multiplex PCR; TCRdb keeps only in-frame clonotypes and omits some of them. This table holds some 130,000 clones, just over 90% found once. Samples with a second dose at about 4 or about 12 weeks were pooled together. This sequence joins TRBV18 and TRBJ1-2; 9 bases agree with TRBD1. The origin of this receptor is an adult who received the AZD1222 COVID-19 vaccine. The starting material was peripheral blood, obtained 28 days after the second AZD1222 dose. CDR3 residues: CASSPGTGRYGYTF. Written as DNA, the CDR3 is TGTGCCAGCTCACCCGGGACAGGGCGATATGGCTACACCTTC.